This is a list of T cell receptor beta chains from one sample in a study of T cells in Graves' hyperthyroidism and ophthalmopathy. TCRdb reprocessed the multiplex PCR reads with MiXCR, giving one entry per CDR3 protein. This table has 550,000 to 600,000 distinct CDR3 sequences, approximately 15% appearing once. The sample taken for sequencing was blood. The receptors were sampled from a woman under 30 with Graves' hyperthyroidism. The CDR3 runs from the conserved cysteine through the conserved F or W. Each record gives: clone size, J gene, V gene, D gene, CDR3 DNA, CDR3 protein. D genes are given only for firm matches. Clone sizes are given selectively: once, few, many, or a class where the clone is expanded.

many | TRBJ2-3 | TRBV7-2 | TRBD2 | TGTGCCAGCAGCTTATCTAGTCTGCCAAGCGGGACGCGTGATACGCAGTATTTT | CASSLSSLPSGTRDTQYF
many | TRBJ1-1 | TRBV6-1 | . | TGTGCCAGCAACCTCGGACGGTCGAACACTGAAGCTTTCTTT | CASNLGRSNTEAFF
many | TRBJ1-5 | TRBV28 | . | TGTGCCAGCAGGCAGAGTTTAATGAGCAATCAGCCCCAGCATTTT | CASRQSLMSNQPQHF
. | TRBJ2-1 | TRBV3-1 | . | TGTGCCAGCAGCCAACCCCACAATGAGCAGTTCTTC | CASSQPHNEQFF
. | TRBJ2-3 | TRBV6-5 | TRBD2 | TGTGCCAGCAGTTACTCATTCCTAGCGGGAGGCCCAGATACGCAGTATTTT | CASSYSFLAGGPDTQYF
many | TRBJ1-5 | TRBV20-1 | . | TGCAGTGCTAGAGGGACAGAGAATCAGCCCCAGCATTTT | CSARGTENQPQHF
few | TRBJ2-2 | TRBV28 | TRBD1 | TGTGCCAGCAGTTTAAGGGGCAGGGGGCACACCGGGGAGCTGTTTTTT | CASSLRGRGHTGELFF
. | TRBJ1-2 | TRBV20-1 | TRBD1 | TGCAGTGCTAGAGATCGGGGACAGGGGGCGAGACCGTATGGCTACACCTTC | CSARDRGQGARPYGYTF
many | TRBJ1-1 | TRBV20-1 | TRBD1 | TGCAGTGCACGACAGGGGTCCACTGAAGCTTTCTTT | CSARQGSTEAFF
few | TRBJ1-4 | TRBV30 | TRBD1 | TGTGCCCTGGATCGACAGGGTGAAAAACTGTTTTTT | CALDRQGEKLFF
few | TRBJ1-4 | TRBV5-1 | . | TGCGCCAGCAGCTTGGAGGTTCCTCGGAAACTGTTTTTT | CASSLEVPRKLFF
. | TRBJ1-2 | TRBV5-8 | . | TGTGCCAGCAGCTTGACCTATGGCTACACCTTC | CASSLTYGYTF
many | TRBJ1-4 | TRBV12-3/TRBV12-4 | . | TGTGCCAGCAGTCCGGGTGGGAGTAGTGAAAAACTGTTTTTT | CASSPGGSSEKLFF
. | TRBJ1-2 | TRBV20-1 | . | TGCAGTGCCGAGGCCCGGGGGAACTATGGCTACACCTTC | CSAEARGNYGYTF
many | TRBJ2-7 | TRBV7-2 | TRBD2 | TGTGCCAGCAGTCAGACTAGCGGGAGTTACGAGCAGTACTTC | CASSQTSGSYEQYF
. | TRBJ2-2 | TRBV19 | TRBD2 | TGTGCCAGTAGTTGGGGACTAGCCCCCACCGGGGAGCTGTTTTTT | CASSWGLAPTGELFF
many | TRBJ2-7 | TRBV7-2 | TRBD2 | TGTGCCAGCAGCTTAGTGCGGGAGTGGTACGAGCAGTACTTC | CASSLVREWYEQYF
many | TRBJ1-4 | TRBV18 | . | TGTGCCAGCTCACCATGGACAGCAACTAATGAAAAACTGTTTTTT | CASSPWTATNEKLFF
many | TRBJ2-7 | TRBV6-1 | TRBD2 | TGTGCCAGCCATCTACTCGGACTAGCGGGTATACCTCGCTCCTACGAGCAGTACTTC | CASHLLGLAGIPRSYEQYF
few | TRBJ1-2 | TRBV10-3 | . | TGTGCCATCAGTGAGACAGGCGCGAGTTACACCTTC | CAISETGASYTF
. | TRBJ1-4 | TRBV25-1 | . | TGTGCCAGCAGTGAATGGGGGGGATGGGGGAGACCCTATGAAAAACTGTTTTTT | CASSEWGGWGRPYEKLFF
few | TRBJ1-1 | TRBV18 | TRBD1 | TGTGCCAGCTCACCACCGGACAGGGCACGAACTGAAGCTTTCTTT | CASSPPDRARTEAFF
few | TRBJ1-2 | TRBV4-1 | . | TGCGCCAGCAGCCAAGATGGGCAGGCCCGATATGGCTACACCTTC | CASSQDGQARYGYTF
. | TRBJ2-3 | TRBV20-1 | . | TGCAGTGGGAGAGAGTCGGGGGCGCAGTATTTT | CSGRESGAQYF
few | TRBJ1-5 | TRBV19 | . | TGTGCCAGTAACCAGGGGCAGATGGGTCAGCCCCAGCATTTT | CASNQGQMGQPQHF
. | TRBJ1-2 | TRBV5-8 | . | TGTGCCAGCAGCTTTCTCAGGGACCGCTGGGGCTACACCTTC | CASSFLRDRWGYTF
many | TRBJ2-7 | TRBV20-1 | . | TGCAGTGCTAGAGACGGGCAGAAAATTTACGAGCAGTACTTC | CSARDGQKIYEQYF
many | TRBJ2-7 | TRBV20-1 | . | TGCAGTGCTAGAGGCGGCAACGAGCAGTACTTC | CSARGGNEQYF
many | TRBJ1-4 | TRBV30 | . | TGTGCCTGGAGTCACGAGGACAGAGATGAAAAACTGTTTTTT | CAWSHEDRDEKLFF
many | TRBJ2-3 | TRBV20-1 | . | TGCAGTGCTAGAGAACAGCGGATCTTTTCGGATACGCAGTATTTT | CSAREQRIFSDTQYF
. | TRBJ2-7 | TRBV3-1 | . | TGTGCCAGCAGCCAGAACGGGGGACCCTACGAGCAGTACTTC | CASSQNGGPYEQYF
many | TRBJ2-5 | TRBV7-7 | TRBD1 | TGTGCCAGCAGCTTAGGGCTTCCGGACAGGGAAGAGACCCAGTACTTC | CASSLGLPDREETQYF
once | TRBJ1-4 | TRBV10-3 | TRBD1 | TGTGCCATCAGTGAGACGCGGACAGGAACTGAAAAACTGTTTTTT | CAISETRTGTEKLFF
. | TRBJ2-2 | TRBV20-1 | TRBD1 | TGCAGTGCGGAAAACCGGGACAGGGTTCCCGGGGAGCTGTTTTTT | CSAENRDRVPGELFF
. | TRBJ1-2 | TRBV7-3 | . | TGTGCCAGCAGCCTGGGGCCACCAGGCTACACCTTC | CASSLGPPGYTF
few | TRBJ2-5 | TRBV27 | TRBD2 | TGTGCCAGCAGTTTAAGGGCAGCGGGGCACCTCCAAGAGACCCAGTACTTC | CASSLRAAGHLQETQYF
few | TRBJ2-3 | TRBV11-2 | . | TGTGCCAGCAGCTTAGGGCCCTTTAAAGATACGCAGTATTTT | CASSLGPFKDTQYF
few | TRBJ1-3 | TRBV18 | . | TGTGCCAGCTCACCAGGATCTGAAGGAAACACCATATATTTT | CASSPGSEGNTIYF
. | TRBJ2-5 | TRBV6-2/TRBV6-3 | . | TGTGTCAGCTGCCATGGTCTAGTCCAAGAGACCCAGTACTTC | CVSCHGLVQETQYF
. | TRBJ2-1 | TRBV6-5 | TRBD2 | TGTGCCAGCAGTTACTCACGAACTAGCGGCACCAGAGAGCAGTTCTTC | CASSYSRTSGTREQFF
few | TRBJ2-1 | TRBV12-3/TRBV12-4 | TRBD2 | TGTGCCAGCAGTTTCCCCTCCCGCGGGAGGAGTGGCAATGAGCAGTTCTTC | CASSFPSRGRSGNEQFF
. | TRBJ2-1 | TRBV12-3/TRBV12-4 | TRBD1 | TGTGCCAGCAGTACGACAGGGGGGTACAATGAGCAGTTCTTC | CASSTTGGYNEQFF
many | TRBJ1-3 | TRBV7-6 | TRBD1 | TGTGCCAGCAGCTTAGCGCCCCAGACAGGGGGCGGAAACACCATATATTTT | CASSLAPQTGGGNTIYF
few | TRBJ2-7 | TRBV28 | . | TGTGCCAGCAGTTACGGGACGCTCAGCTCCTACGAGCAGTACTTC | CASSYGTLSSYEQYF
. | TRBJ1-5 | TRBV12-3/TRBV12-4 | TRBD1 | TGTGCCAGCAGTTTAGGGCTGGACAGGGGGCATCAGCCCCAGCATTTT | CASSLGLDRGHQPQHF
many | TRBJ2-1 | TRBV29-1 | TRBD2 | TGCAGCGTAGAACTAGCGGGAGGACCCAATGAGCAGTTCTTC | CSVELAGGPNEQFF
many | TRBJ2-3 | TRBV7-9 | . | TGTGCCAGCAGCCAGGACCTCTATACGCAGTATTTT | CASSQDLYTQYF
many | TRBJ2-5 | TRBV20-1 | TRBD1 | TGCAGTGCTAGAGATACAAGAGGGGGCCTGGAGACCCAGTACTTC | CSARDTRGGLETQYF
. | TRBJ2-6 | TRBV28 | TRBD1 | TGTGCCAGCGGGGACAGAACATTCTCTGGGGCCAACGTCCTGACTTTC | CASGDRTFSGANVLTF
few | TRBJ2-3 | TRBV6-5 | TRBD2 | TGTGCCAGCAGTAACCTAGCGGGGGGGCGAGATACGCAGTGTTTT | CASSNLAGGRDTQCF
many | TRBJ2-2 | TRBV3-1 | TRBD2 | TGTGCCAGCAGCCTAGGCAGCGGGGGCACCGGGGAGCTGTTTTTT | CASSLGSGGTGELFF
. | TRBJ2-7 | TRBV25-1 | TRBD1 | TGTGCCAGCAGCGCCCCAGGGGGCTTGTTCGAGCAGTACTTC | CASSAPGGLFEQYF
many | TRBJ2-1 | TRBV28 | TRBD2 | TGTGCCAGCAGTCCTCCATCAGTGGCGGGAGGTAAGGACAATGAGCAGTTCTTC | CASSPPSVAGGKDNEQFF
many | TRBJ2-3 | TRBV7-2 | TRBD2 | TGTGCCAGCAGCTTAGGACTAGCGTTCCCAGATACGCAGTATTTT | CASSLGLAFPDTQYF
few | TRBJ2-1 | TRBV27 | TRBD2 | TGTGCCAGCAGTTTCTCGGGGGTAGCGGGAGGAAATTACAATGAGCAGTTCTTC | CASSFSGVAGGNYNEQFF
. | TRBJ2-3 | TRBV3-1 | TRBD2 | TGTGCCAGCAGCCAACAACCGGGACTAGCGGGAGGCACAGATACGCAGTATTTT | CASSQQPGLAGGTDTQYF
many | TRBJ2-3 | TRBV11-3 | . | TGTGCCAGCAGCCCCCGGACTACCACAGATACGCAGTATTTT | CASSPRTTTDTQYF
many | TRBJ2-6 | TRBV12-3/TRBV12-4 | TRBD1 | TGTGCCAGCAGTTTAGCGAGATTGGGGACAGGTCGCCCCCCGGGGGCCAACGTCCTGACTTTC | CASSLARLGTGRPPGANVLTF